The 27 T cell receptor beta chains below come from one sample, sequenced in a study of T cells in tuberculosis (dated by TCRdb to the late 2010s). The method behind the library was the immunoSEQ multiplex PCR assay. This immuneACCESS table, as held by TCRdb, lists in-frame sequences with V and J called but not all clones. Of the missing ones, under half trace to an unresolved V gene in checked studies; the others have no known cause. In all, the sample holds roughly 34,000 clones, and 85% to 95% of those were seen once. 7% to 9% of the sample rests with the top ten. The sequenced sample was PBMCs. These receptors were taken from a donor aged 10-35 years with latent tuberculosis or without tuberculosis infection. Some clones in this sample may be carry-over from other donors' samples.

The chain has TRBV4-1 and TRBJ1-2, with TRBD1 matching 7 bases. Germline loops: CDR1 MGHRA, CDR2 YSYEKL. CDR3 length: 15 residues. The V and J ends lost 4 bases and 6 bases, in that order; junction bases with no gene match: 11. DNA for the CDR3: TGCGCCAGCAGCCCACCTCCAGGGGGGCCAGATGGCTACACCTTC. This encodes CASSPPPGGPDGYTF.

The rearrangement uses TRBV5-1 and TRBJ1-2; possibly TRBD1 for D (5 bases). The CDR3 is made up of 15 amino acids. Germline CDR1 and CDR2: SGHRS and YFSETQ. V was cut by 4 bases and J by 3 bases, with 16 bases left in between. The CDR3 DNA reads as TGCGCCAGCAGCGTTGACAGACCCAACCACTATGGCTACACCTTC. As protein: CASSVDRPNHYGYTF. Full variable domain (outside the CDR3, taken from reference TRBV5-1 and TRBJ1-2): KAGVTQTPRYLIKTRGQQVTLSCSPISGHRSVSWYQQTPGQGLQFLFEYFSETQRNKGNFPGRFSGRQFSNSRSEMNVSTLELGDSALYLCASSVDRPNHYGYTFGSGTRLTVV.

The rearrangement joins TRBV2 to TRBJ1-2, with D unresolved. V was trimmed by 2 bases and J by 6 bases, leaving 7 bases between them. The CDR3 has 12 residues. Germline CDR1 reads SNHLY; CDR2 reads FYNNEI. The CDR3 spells CASSENGDGYTF. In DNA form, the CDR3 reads TGTGCCAGCAGTGAAAACGGGGATGGCTACACCTTC.

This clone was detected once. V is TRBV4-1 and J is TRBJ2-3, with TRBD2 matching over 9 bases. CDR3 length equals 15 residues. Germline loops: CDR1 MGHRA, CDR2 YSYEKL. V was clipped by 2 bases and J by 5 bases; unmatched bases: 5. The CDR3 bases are TGCGCCAGCAGCCAAAACTCGCGGGGGGGAGATACGCAGTATTTT. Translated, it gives CASSQNSRGGDTQYF.

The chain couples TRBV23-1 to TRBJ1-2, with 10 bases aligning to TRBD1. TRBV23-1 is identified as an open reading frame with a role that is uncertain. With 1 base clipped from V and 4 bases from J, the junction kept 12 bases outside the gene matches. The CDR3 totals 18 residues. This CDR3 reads CASSQWSETGGAGYGYTF. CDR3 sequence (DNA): TGCGCCAGCAGTCAATGGTCGGAGACAGGGGGCGCCGGCTATGGCTACACCTTC.

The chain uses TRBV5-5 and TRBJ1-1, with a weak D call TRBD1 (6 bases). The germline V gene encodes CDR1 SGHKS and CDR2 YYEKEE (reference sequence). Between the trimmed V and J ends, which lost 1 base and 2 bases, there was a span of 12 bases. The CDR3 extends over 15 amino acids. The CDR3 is CASSLPGTINTEAFF. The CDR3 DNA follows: TGTGCCAGCAGCTTGCCCGGGACAATTAACACTGAAGCTTTCTTT.

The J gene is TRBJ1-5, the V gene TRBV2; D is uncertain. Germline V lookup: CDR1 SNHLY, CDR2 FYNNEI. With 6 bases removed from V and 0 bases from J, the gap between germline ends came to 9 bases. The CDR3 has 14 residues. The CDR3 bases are TGTGCCAGCAGGGGCGAAAATAGCAATCAGCCCCAGCATTTT. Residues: CASRGENSNQPQHF.

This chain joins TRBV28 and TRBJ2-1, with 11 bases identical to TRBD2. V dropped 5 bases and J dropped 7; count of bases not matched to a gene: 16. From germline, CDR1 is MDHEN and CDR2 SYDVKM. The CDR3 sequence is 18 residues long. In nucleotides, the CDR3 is TGTGCCAGCAGTCGGGGGGGTACTAGCGGGAGTGGAAGGAATGAGCAGTTCTTC. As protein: CASSRGGTSGSGRNEQFF.

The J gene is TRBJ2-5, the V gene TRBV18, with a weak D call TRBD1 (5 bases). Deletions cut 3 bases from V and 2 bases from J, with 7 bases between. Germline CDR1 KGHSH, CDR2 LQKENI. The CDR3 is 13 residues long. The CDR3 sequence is CASSPDSQETQYF. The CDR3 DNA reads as TGTGCCAGCTCACCTGACAGTCAAGAGACCCAGTACTTC.

CDR3 residues: CASSQEPTGGYEQYF. CDR3 in DNA: TGCGCCAGCAGCCAAGAGCCGACAGGGGGTTACGAGCAGTACTTC. The J gene is TRBJ2-7, the V gene TRBV4-1; TRBD1 matches 9 bases. The germline CDR1 and CDR2 sequences are MGHRA and YSYEKL. The CDR3 covers 15 residues. With V trimmed by 0 bases and J by 4 bases, 4 bases remained unmatched.

The CDR3 spells CASSYQGASGGYTF. CDR3 nucleotides: TGTGCCAGCAGCTACCAGGGGGCCTCGGGTGGCTACACCTTC. This sequence joins TRBV5-5 and TRBJ1-2; the match to TRBD1 covers 8 bases. There are 14 residues in the CDR3. Germline loops: CDR1 SGHKS, CDR2 YYEKEE (reference sequence). The V segment lost 3 bases and the J segment 7 bases; nucleotides outside the gene matches: 8.

CDR3 nucleotide sequence: TGTGCCTGGAGCGGCGGGAACGAAGCTTTCTTT. Translation: CAWSGGNEAFF. The chain is built from TRBV30 and TRBJ1-1; D unclear. In germline, CDR1 is GTSNPN, CDR2 SVGIG (reference sequence). The V end was cut by 3 bases, the J end by 8 bases, with 10 bases between. CDR3 length equals 11 residues.

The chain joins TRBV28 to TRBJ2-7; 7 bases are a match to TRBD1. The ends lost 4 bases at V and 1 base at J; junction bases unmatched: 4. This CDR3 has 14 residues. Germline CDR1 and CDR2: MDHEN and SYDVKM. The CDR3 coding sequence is TGTGCCAGCAGTTCCGGGGACAGTTCCTACGAGCAGTACTTC. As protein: CASSSGDSSYEQYF.

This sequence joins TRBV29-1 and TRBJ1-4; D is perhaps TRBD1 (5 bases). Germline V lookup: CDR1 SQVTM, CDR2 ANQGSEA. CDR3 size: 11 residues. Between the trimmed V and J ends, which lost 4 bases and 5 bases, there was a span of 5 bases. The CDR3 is CSVGQNEKLFF. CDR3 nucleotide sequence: TGCAGCGTTGGACAGAATGAAAAACTGTTTTTT.

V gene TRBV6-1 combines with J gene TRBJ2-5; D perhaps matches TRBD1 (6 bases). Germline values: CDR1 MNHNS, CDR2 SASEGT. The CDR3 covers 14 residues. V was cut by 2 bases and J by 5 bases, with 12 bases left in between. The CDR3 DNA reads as TGTGCCAGCAGTGAACATCAGGGGTTCGAGACCCAGTACTTC. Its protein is CASSEHQGFETQYF.

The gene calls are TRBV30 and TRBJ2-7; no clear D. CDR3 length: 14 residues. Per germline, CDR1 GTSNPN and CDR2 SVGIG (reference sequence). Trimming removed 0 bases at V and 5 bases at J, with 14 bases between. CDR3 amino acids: CAWSVRLGIDEQYF. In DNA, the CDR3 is TGTGCCTGGAGTGTACGATTGGGCATCGACGAGCAGTACTTC.

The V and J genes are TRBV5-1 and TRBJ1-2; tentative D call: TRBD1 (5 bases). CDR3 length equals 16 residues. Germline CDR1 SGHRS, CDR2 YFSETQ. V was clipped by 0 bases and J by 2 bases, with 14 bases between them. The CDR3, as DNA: TGCGCCAGCAGCTTGGGTGGGGGGACGCCAAACTATGGCTACACCTTC. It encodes CASSLGGGTPNYGYTF.

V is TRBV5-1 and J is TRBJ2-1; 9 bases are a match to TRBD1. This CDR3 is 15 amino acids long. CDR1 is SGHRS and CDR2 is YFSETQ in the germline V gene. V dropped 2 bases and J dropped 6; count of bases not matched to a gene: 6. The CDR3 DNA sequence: TGCGCCAGCAGCTTCACAGGGGGCGCTCTCAATGAGCAGTTCTTC. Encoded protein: CASSFTGGALNEQFF.

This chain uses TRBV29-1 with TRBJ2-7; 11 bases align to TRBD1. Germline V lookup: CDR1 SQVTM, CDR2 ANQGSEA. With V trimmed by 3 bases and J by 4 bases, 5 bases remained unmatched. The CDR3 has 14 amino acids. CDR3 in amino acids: CSVEGGQGVYEQYF. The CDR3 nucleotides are TGCAGCGTTGAGGGGGGACAGGGGGTTTACGAGCAGTACTTC.

This CDR3 reads CASSQGTGTEQFF. The CDR3 DNA reads TGTGCCAGCAGTCAGGGAACCGGGACAGAGCAGTTCTTC. The rearrangement joins TRBV6-5 to TRBJ2-1, with D possibly TRBD1 on 6 matching bases. The germline V gene encodes CDR1 MNHEY and CDR2 SVGAGI. CDR3 length equals 13 residues. The V end lost 5 bases, the J end lost 10 bases, and 15 bases lay between the germline ends.

The CDR3: CARSLGVYSYNSPLHF. CDR3 in DNA: TGTGCCAGAAGCTTGGGCGTTTACTCCTATAATTCACCCCTCCACTTT. This chain joins TRBV5-3 and TRBJ1-6; D uncertain. TRBV5-3 is an ORF; its function is uncertain. V lost 0 bases and J lost 0, with 7 bases in between. The CDR3 length is 16 residues.

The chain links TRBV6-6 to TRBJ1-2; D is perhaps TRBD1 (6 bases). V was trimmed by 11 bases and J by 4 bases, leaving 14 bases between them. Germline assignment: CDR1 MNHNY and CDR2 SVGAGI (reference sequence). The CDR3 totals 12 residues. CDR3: CASGGGLYGYTF. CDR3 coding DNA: TGTGCCTCGGGAGGGGGTCTCTATGGCTACACCTTC.

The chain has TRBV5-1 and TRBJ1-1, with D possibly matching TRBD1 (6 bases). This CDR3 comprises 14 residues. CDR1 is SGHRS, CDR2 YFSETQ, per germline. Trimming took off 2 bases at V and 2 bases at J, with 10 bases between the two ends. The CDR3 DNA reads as TGCGCCAGCAGCTTCCGGACAGTAAACACTGAAGCTTTCTTT. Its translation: CASSFRTVNTEAFF.

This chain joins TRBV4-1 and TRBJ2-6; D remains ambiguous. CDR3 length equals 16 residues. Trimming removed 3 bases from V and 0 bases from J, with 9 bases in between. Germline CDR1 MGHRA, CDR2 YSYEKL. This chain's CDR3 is CASSHPVRSGANVLTF. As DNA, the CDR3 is TGCGCCAGCAGCCACCCGGTGCGCTCTGGGGCCAACGTCCTGACTTTC.

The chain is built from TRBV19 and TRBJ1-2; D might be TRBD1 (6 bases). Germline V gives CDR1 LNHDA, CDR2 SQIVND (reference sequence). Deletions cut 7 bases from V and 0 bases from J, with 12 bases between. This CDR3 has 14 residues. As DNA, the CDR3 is TGTGCCAGTACACAGGGTTTAACTAACTATGGCTACACCTTC. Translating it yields CASTQGLTNYGYTF.

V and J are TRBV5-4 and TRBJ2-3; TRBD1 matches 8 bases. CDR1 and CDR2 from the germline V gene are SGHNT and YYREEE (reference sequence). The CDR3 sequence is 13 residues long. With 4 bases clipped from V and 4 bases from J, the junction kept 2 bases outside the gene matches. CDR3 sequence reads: CASSPQGADTQYF. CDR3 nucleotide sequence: TGTGCCAGCAGCCCACAGGGGGCAGATACGCAGTATTTT.

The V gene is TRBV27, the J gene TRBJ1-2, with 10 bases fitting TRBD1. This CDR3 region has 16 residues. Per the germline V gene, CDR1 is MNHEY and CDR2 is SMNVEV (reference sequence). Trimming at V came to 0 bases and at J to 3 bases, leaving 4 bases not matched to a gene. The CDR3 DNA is TGTGCCAGCAGTTTATCGCAGACAGGGGGCTACTATGGCTACACCTTC. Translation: CASSLSQTGGYYGYTF.